Following are 12 T cell receptor beta chains from one sample sequenced in a study of T cells in Graves' hyperthyroidism and ophthalmopathy. Amplified TCR beta CDR3 regions came from RNA transcripts. Carried out on the TCR CDR3, a first-round RT-PCR used the HTBI primer set. TCRdb re-called the multiplex PCR reads with MiXCR, one entry per CDR3 protein. The repertoire has around 350,000 distinct CDR3 sequences, over 15% of them found once; the top ten carry about 4%. Sample: blood. The receptors stem from a woman under 30 with Graves' hyperthyroidism.

This clonotype was observed at least ten times. The genes are TRBV29-1 and TRBJ2-7; D might be TRBD1 or TRBD2, each matching 7 bases. Trimming pared 5 bases from V and 4 bases from J, leaving 12 bases between. Germline V gene lookup returns CDR1 SQVTM and CDR2 ANQGSEA. The CDR3 length is 12 residues. CDR3 nucleotide sequence: TGCAGCGTTCGCAGGGGGGGGTACGAGCAGTACTTC. Translated: CSVRRGGYEQYF.

This chain links TRBV19 with TRBJ1-1; 8 bases match TRBD1. The CDR3 has 16 amino acids. J lost 3 bases, V lost 7 bases, and 13 bases had no gene match. CDR1 is LNHDA and CDR2 is SQIVND in the germline V gene (reference sequence). The CDR3 region has the DNA TGTGCCAGTAAGGACAGGGCGGGGGTAGTTGACACTGAAGCTTTCTTT. This encodes CASKDRAGVVDTEAFF.

This clonotype came up many times. The chain couples TRBV5-1 to TRBJ2-7; 9 bases fit TRBD1. Germline CDR1 and CDR2: SGHRS and YFSETQ. The CDR3 covers 15 residues. V was clipped by 1 base and J by 7 bases; unmatched bases: 9. CDR3 coding DNA: TGCGCCAGCAGCTTGTCTGGGACAGGGTCCCTAGAGCAGTACTTC. Encoded protein: CASSLSGTGSLEQYF.

Turning to this clonotype: The junction departs from the called germline gene at one end, perhaps through a read error. V is TRBV6-1 and J is TRBJ2-7; D perhaps matches TRBD2 (6 bases). Germline-derived CDR1 and CDR2 are MNHNS and SASEGT. CDR3 length equals 13 residues. The CDR3 loop is CACSRDFSYEQYF. CDR3 in DNA: TGTGCCTGCAGTCGGGACTTTTCCTACGAGCAGTACTTC.

This clonotype was counted ten times or more. This rearrangement joins TRBV2 to TRBJ2-6, with unresolved D. The CDR3 covers 18 residues. In germline, CDR1 is SNHLY, CDR2 FYNNEI. The V and J ends lost 4 bases and 3 bases respectively, with 19 bases between them. Written as DNA, the CDR3 is TGTGCCAGCAGTGGGATACAGCAACCTGGATTTGGGGCCAACGTCCTGACTTTC. The encoded protein is CASSGIQQPGFGANVLTF.

In regard to this clonotype: This may be a read error, as it is one base from a much larger clone. The final CDR3 position lacks the conserved phenylalanine or tryptophan, pointing to a likely read error. V usage is TRBV2 and J usage is TRBJ1-3; no reliable D call. Germline values: CDR1 SNHLY, CDR2 FYNNEI. The length of the CDR3 is 13 residues. Trimming removed 5 bases from V and 4 bases from J, with 9 bases in between. The CDR3 DNA is TGTGCCAGCAGTATGGGGATAGGAAACACCATATATTTG. This gives the protein CASSMGIGNTIYL.

V gene TRBV7-3 combines with J gene TRBJ2-6; D may be TRBD1 or TRBD2 (7 bases each). The CDR3 length is 18 residues. V lost 3 bases and J 0 bases, leaving 15 bases between the germline ends. Germline CDR1 and CDR2: SGHTA and FQGTGA. The CDR3 is CASSFPGGGLSGANVLTF. CDR3 coding DNA: TGTGCCAGCAGCTTCCCAGGGGGGGGGCTCTCTGGGGCCAACGTCCTGACTTTC.

This clonotype was observed many times. This rearrangement joins TRBV12-3 or TRBV12-4 to TRBJ1-1; possible D gene TRBD1, 6 bases. This CDR3 is 13 amino acids long. V was shortened by 4 bases and J by 5 bases, with 11 bases between the two germline ends. The CDR3 is CASSSQGRTEAFF. For the CDR3, the DNA is TGTGCCAGCAGTTCCCAGGGGAGAACTGAAGCTTTCTTT.

The chain links TRBV3-1 to TRBJ1-1; D gene unclear. This CDR3 is 14 amino acids long. The germline V gene has CDR1 LGHDT and CDR2 YNNKEL (reference sequence). Trimming pared 2 bases from V and 4 bases from J, leaving 11 bases between. The CDR3 reads CASSQFGKVTEAFF. In DNA, the CDR3 is TGTGCCAGCAGCCAATTCGGAAAGGTCACTGAAGCTTTCTTT.

Notes on this clonotype: A read error is possible here, since a much larger clone lies one base away. V gene TRBV10-3 combines with J gene TRBJ1-5; D gene unclear. The CDR3 sequence is 14 residues long. Germline V gives CDR1 ENHRY, CDR2 SYGVKD. The CDR3 DNA reads as TGTGCCATCAGTGAGTCAGGGAACGGGCAGCCCAAGCATTTT. Protein product: CAISESGNGQPKHF.

This clonotype has more than one count but fewer than ten. This chain uses TRBV5-1 with TRBJ1-1; 7 bases are a match to TRBD1. The J segment lost 0 bases and the V segment lost 3 bases, leaving 8 bases of the junction unmatched. In germline, CDR1 is SGHRS, CDR2 YFSETQ. The CDR3 is 16 residues long. For the CDR3, the DNA is TGCGCCAGCAGCTCCCTGGACAGGACTATGAACACTGAAGCTTTCTTT. This codes for CASSSLDRTMNTEAFF.

CDR3 sequence: CASSLAGLDEKLFF. CDR3 coding DNA: TGTGCCAGCAGCTTAGCAGGTCTAGACGAAAAACTGTTTTTT. The chain is built from TRBV11-2 and TRBJ1-4; no clear D gene. Germline V gene data show CDR1 as SGHAT and CDR2 as FQNNGV. The V end was cut by 1 base, the J end by 8 bases, with 11 bases between. The CDR3 loop spans 14 amino acids. Full variable domain (remainder filled in from reference TRBV11-2 and TRBJ1-4): EAGVAQSPRYKIIEKRQSVAFWCNPISGHATLYWYQQILGQGPKLLIQFQNNGVVDDSQLPKDRFSAERLKGVDSTLKIQPAKLEDSAVYLCASSLAGLDEKLFFGSGTQLSVL.